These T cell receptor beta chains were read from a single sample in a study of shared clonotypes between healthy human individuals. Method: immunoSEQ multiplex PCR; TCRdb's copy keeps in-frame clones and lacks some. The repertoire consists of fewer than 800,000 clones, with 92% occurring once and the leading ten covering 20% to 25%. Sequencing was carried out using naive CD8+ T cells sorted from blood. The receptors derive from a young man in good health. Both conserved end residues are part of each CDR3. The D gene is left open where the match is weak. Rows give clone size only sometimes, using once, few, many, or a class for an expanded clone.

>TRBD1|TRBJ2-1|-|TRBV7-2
TGTGCCAGCAGCCCCCGGGACAGATTCAATGAGCAGTTCTTC
CASSPRDRFNEQFF
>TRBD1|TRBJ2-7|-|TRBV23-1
TGCGCCAGCAGTCAATCTAGGAACAGGGGAACCTACGAGCAGTACTTC
CASSQSRNRGTYEQYF
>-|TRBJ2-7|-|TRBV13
TGTGCCAGCAGCTTAAAGGGGGTAGGGTACGAGCAGTACTTC
CASSLKGVGYEQYF
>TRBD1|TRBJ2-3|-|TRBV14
TGTGCCAGCAGCTATCGCCGGCTGACAGGGGGCAACCCAGATACGCAGTATTTT
CASSYRRLTGGNPDTQYF
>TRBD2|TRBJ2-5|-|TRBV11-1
TGTGCCAGCAGCTTACTCCCTTGGCAGTCTAGCGGGAGCCGGGAGACCCAGTACTTC
CASSLLPWQSSGSRETQYF
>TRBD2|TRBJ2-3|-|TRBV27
TGTGCCAGCAGTTTATCTTACCCGGGACTACCTATCAGACTGGCTACGCAGTATTTT
CASSLSYPGLPIRLATQYF
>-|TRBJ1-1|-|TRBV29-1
TGCAGCGTTAATCGACAGGATTACACTGAAGCTTTCTTT
CSVNRQDYTEAFF
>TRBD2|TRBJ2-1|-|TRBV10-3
TGTGCCATGTCTAGCGGCGGGAGGAGCTCCTACAATGAGCAGTTCTTC
CAMSSGGRSSYNEQFF
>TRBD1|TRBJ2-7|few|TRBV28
TGTGCCAGCAGTTCGACCCTCCCGACGACAGGGGGGATCTCCTACGAGCAGTACTTC
CASSSTLPTTGGISYEQYF
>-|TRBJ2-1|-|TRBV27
TGTGCCAGCACCCCCCAGCGGCGGAATGAGCAGTTCTTC
CASTPQRRNEQFF
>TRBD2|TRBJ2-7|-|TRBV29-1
TGCAGCGAAGGGTTGCCCCTAGCGGAACCCTACGAGCAGTACTTC
CSEGLPLAEPYEQYF
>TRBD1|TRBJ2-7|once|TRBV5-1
TGCGCCAGCAGCTCGGGACAGGGATTTTACGAGCAGTACTTC
CASSSGQGFYEQYF
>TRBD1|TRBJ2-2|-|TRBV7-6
TGTGCCTCGGGACAGGGGAACACCGGGGAGCTGTTTTTT
CASGQGNTGELFF
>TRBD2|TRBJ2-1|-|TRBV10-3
TGTGCCATCAGTGACCCCGAGGGGTATAGCGGGATCTCCTACAATGAGCAGTTCTTC
CAISDPEGYSGISYNEQFF
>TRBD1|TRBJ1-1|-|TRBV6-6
TGTGCCAGCAGACAGGGGGCGGCCACTGAAGCTTTCTTT
CASRQGAATEAFF
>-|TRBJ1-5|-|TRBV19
TGTGCCAGTAGTTCTGGCAGAAATCAGCCCCAGCATTTT
CASSSGRNQPQHF
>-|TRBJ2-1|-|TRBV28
TGTGCCAGCAGTTTTCGCCTCGTGGATGAGCAGTTCTTC
CASSFRLVDEQFF